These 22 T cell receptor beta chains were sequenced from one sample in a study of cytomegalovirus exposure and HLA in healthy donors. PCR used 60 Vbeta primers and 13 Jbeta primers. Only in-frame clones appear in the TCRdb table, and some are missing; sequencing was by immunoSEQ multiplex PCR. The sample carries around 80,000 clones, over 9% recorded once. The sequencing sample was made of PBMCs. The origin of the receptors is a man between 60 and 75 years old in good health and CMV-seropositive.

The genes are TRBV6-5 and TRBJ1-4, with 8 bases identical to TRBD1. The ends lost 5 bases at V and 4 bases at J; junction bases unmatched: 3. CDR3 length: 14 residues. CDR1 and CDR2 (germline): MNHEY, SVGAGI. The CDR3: CASSRDRNNEKLFF. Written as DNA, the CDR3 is TGTGCCAGCAGTCGGGACAGGAATAATGAAAAACTGTTTTTT.

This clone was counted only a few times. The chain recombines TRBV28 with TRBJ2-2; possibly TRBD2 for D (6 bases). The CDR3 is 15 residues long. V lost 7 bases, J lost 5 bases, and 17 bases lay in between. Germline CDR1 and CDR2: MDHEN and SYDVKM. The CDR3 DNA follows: TGTGCCAGCATCAAGGCGGGGTCGGGAACCGGGGAGCTGTTTTTT. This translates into CASIKAGSGTGELFF.

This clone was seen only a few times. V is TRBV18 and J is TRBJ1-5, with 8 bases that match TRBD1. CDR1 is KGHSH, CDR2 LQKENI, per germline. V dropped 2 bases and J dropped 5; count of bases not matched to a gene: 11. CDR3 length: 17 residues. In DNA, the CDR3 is TGTGCCAGCTCACCAGGGTTAATACAGGGGGTTGATCAGCCCCAGCATTTT. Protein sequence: CASSPGLIQGVDQPQHF.

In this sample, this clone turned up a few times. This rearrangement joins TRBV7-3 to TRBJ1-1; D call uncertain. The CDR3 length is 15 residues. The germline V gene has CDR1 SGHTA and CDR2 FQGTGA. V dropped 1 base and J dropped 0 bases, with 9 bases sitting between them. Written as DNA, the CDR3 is TGTGCCAGCAGCTTAAATTCAGTCATGAACACTGAAGCTTTCTTT. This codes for CASSLNSVMNTEAFF.

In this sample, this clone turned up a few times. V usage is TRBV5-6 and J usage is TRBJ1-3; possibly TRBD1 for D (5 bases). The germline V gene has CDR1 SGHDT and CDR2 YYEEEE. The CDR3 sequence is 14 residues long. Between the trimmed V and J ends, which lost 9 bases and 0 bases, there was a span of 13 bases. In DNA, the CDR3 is TGTGCCACGTGGACCAGGGCCTCTGGAAACACCATATATTTT. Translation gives CATWTRASGNTIYF.

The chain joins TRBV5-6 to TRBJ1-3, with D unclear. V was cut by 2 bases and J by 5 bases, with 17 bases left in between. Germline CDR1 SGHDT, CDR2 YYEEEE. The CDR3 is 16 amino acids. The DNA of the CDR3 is TGTGCCAGCAGCTTAATGGTCCCATTAGCGAGAAACACCATATATTTT. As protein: CASSLMVPLARNTIYF.

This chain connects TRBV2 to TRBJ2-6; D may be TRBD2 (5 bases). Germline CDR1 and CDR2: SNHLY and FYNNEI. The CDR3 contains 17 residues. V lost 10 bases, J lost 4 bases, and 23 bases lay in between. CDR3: CATKGARGSLGANVLTF. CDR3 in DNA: TGTGCCACCAAGGGCGCTAGAGGGTCCCTAGGGGCCAACGTCCTGACTTTC.

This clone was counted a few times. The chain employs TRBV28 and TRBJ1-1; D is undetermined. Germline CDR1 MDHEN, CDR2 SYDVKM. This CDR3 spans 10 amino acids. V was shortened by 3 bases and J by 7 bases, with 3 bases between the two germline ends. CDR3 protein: CASSFREAFF. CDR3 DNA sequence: TGTGCCAGCAGTTTCCGTGAAGCTTTCTTT. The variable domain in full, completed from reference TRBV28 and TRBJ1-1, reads DVKVTQSSRYLVKRTGEKVFLECVQDMDHENMFWYRQDPGLGLRLIYFSYDVKMKEKGDIPEGYSVSREKKERFSLILESASTNQTSMYLCASSFREAFFGQGTRLTVV.

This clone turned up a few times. CDR3 amino acids: CAWSAGLSGNTIYF. The DNA for the CDR3 is TGTGCCTGGAGTGCAGGGCTCTCTGGAAACACCATATATTTT. The gene calls are TRBV30 and TRBJ1-3, with D possibly matching TRBD1 (5 bases). The CDR3 covers 14 residues. V gave up 1 base and J gave up 0 bases, with 7 bases separating them. Germline values: CDR1 GTSNPN, CDR2 SVGIG (reference sequence).

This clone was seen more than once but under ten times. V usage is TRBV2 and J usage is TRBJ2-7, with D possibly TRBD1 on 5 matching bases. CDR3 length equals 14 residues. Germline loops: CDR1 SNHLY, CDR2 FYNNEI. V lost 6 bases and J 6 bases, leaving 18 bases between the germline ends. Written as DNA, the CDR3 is TGTGCCAGCAGAGGGGTAGGGCCAACGGGCGAGCAGTACTTC. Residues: CASRGVGPTGEQYF.

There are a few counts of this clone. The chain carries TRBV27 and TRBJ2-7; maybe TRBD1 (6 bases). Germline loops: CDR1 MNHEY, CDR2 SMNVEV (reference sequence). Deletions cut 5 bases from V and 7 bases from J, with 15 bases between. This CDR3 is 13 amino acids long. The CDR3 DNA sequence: TGTGCCAGCAGTCTGAACAGGGTTCGGGAGCAGTACTTC. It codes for CASSLNRVREQYF.

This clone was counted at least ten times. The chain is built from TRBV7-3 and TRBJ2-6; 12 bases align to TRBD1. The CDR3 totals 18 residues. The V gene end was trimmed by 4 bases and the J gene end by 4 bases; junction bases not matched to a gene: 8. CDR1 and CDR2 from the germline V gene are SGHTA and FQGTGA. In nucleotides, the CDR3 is TGTGCCAGCAGCTCGCCGGGACAGGGGGCGTCGGGGGCCAACGTCCTGACTTTC. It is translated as CASSSPGQGASGANVLTF.

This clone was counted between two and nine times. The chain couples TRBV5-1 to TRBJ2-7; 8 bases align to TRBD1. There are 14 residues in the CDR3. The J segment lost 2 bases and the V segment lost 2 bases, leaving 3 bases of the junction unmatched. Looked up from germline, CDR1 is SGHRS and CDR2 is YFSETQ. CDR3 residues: CASSFGQGPYEQYF. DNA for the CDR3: TGCGCCAGCAGCTTCGGACAGGGACCCTACGAGCAGTACTTC.

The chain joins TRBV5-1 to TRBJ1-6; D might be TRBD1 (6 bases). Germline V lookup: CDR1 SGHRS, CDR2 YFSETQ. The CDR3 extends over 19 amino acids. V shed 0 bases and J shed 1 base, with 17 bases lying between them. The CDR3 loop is CASSLALSGDTSYNSPLHF. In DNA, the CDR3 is TGCGCCAGCAGCTTGGCCCTTTCAGGGGATACTTCCTATAATTCACCCCTCCACTTT. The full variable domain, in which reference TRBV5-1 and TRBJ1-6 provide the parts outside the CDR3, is KAGVTQTPRYLIKTRGQQVTLSCSPISGHRSVSWYQQTPGQGLQFLFEYFSETQRNKGNFPGRFSGRQFSNSRSEMNVSTLELGDSALYLCASSLALSGDTSYNSPLHFGNGTRLTVT.

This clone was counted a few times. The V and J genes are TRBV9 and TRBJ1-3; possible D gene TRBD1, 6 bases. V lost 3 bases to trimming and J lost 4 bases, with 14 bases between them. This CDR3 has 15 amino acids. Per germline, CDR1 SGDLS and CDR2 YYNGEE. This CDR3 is CASSAMTGPGNTIYF. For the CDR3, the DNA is TGTGCCAGCAGCGCTATGACAGGCCCCGGAAACACCATATATTTT.

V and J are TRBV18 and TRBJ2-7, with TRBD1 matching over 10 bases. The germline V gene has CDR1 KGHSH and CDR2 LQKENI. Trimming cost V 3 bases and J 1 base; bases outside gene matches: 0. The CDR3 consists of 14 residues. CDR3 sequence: CASSPGQGSYEQYV. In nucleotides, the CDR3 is TGTGCCAGCTCACCGGGACAGGGGTCCTACGAGCAGTACGTC.

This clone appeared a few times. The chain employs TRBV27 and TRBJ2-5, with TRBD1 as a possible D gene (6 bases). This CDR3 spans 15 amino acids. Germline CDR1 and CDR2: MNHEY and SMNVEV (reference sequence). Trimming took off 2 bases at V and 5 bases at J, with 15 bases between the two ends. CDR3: CASSLNGRGWETQYF. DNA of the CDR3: TGTGCCAGCAGTTTAAACGGCAGGGGATGGGAGACCCAGTACTTC.

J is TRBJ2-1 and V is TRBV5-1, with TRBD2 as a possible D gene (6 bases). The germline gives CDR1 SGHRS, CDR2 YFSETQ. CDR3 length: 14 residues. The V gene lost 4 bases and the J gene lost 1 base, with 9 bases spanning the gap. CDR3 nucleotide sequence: TGCGCCAGCAGCACGGGAGAGTCCTACAATGAGCAGTTCTTC. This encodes CASSTGESYNEQFF.

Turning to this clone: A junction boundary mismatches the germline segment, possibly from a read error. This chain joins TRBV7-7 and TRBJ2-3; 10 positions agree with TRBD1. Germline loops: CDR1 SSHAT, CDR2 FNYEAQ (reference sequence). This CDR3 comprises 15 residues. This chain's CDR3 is CASSRTGGTTDTQYF. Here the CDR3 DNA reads TGTGCTAGCAGCCGGACAGGGGGGACCACAGATACGCAGTATTTT.

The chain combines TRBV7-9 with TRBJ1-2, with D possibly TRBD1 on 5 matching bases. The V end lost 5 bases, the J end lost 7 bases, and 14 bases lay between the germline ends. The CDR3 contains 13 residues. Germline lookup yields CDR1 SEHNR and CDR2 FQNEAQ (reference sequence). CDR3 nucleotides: TGTGCCAGCAGCACCCCGGGGGGGAGTGGCTACACCTTC. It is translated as CASSTPGGSGYTF.

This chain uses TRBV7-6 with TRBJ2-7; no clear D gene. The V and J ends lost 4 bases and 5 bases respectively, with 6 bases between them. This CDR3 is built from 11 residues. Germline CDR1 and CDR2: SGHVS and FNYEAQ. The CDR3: CASSSSHEQYF. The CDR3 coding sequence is TGTGCCAGCAGCTCGTCCCACGAGCAGTACTTC.

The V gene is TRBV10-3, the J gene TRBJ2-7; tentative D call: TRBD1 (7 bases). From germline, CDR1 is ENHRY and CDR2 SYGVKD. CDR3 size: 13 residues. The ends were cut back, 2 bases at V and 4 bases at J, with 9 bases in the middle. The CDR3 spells CAISEAGGYEQYV. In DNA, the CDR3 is TGTGCCATCAGTGAGGCAGGGGGGTACGAGCAGTACGTC.